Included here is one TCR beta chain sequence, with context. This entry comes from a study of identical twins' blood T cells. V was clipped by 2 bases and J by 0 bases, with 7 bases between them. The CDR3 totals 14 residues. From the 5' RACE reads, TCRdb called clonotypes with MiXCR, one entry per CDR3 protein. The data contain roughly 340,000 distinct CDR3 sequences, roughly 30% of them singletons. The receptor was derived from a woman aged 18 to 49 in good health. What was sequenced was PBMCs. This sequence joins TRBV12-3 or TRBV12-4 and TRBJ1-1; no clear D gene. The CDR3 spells CASSLPWVNTEAFF. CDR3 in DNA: TGTGCCAGCAGTTTACCTTGGGTGAACACTGAAGCTTTCTTT.